Sequencing of this T cell receptor beta chain was carried out in a study of neoadjuvant anti-PD-1 for oral cavity cancer. Documented time point: after neoadjuvant nivolumab, at surgical resection. V was pared by 4 bases and J by 6 bases, with 19 bases between. The germline V gene has CDR1 SGHRS and CDR2 YFSETQ. The CDR3 is made up of 15 amino acids. Only in-frame clones appear in the TCRdb table, and some are missing; sequencing was by immunoSEQ multiplex PCR. This table has 35,000 to 50,000 clones, about 77% appearing once. The rearrangement joins TRBV5-1 to TRBJ1-2; no reliable D call. Sample: PBMCs, taken after nivolumab (anti-PD-1) treatment. This TCR was recovered from a person between 40 and 85 years old with oral cavity squamous cell carcinoma. CDR3 sequence: CASSLSRGSLDGYTF. The DNA of the CDR3 is TGCGCCAGCAGCCTCTCGCGGGGAAGCCTTGATGGCTACACCTTC. Based on the CDR3 plus reference TRBV5-1 and TRBJ1-2, the full variable domain is KAGVTQTPRYLIKTRGQQVTLSCSPISGHRSVSWYQQTPGQGLQFLFEYFSETQRNKGNFPGRFSGRQFSNSRSEMNVSTLELGDSALYLCASSLSRGSLDGYTFGSGTRLTVV.